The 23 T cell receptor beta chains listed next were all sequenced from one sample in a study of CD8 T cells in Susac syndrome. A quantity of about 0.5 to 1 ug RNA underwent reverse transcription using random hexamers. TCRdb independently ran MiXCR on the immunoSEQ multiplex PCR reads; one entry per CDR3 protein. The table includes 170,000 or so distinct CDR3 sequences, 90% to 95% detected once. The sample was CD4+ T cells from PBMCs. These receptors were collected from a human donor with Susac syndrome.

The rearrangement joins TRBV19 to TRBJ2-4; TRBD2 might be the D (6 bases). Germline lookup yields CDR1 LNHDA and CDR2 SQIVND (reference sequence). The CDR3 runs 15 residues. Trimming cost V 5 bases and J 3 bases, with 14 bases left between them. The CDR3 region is CASSPRQGGKNIQYF. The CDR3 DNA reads TGTGCCAGTAGTCCACGTCAGGGAGGCAAAAACATTCAGTACTTC.

The CDR3 region has the DNA TGTGCCAGCAGCCAAGAGGTAGGGCTAGCGGGGAACACCGGGGAGCTGTTTTTT. Translating it yields CASSQEVGLAGNTGELFF. The chain has TRBV4-2 and TRBJ2-2, with 8 positions matching TRBD2. The junction had 7 bases not matched to a gene; V was cut back by 0 bases and J by 1 base. From germline, CDR1 is LGHNA and CDR2 YNFKEQ. There are 18 residues in the CDR3.

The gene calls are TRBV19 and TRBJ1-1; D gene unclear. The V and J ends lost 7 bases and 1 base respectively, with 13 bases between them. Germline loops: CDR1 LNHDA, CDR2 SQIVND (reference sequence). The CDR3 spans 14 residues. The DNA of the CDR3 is TGTGCCAGTAACCCACAAACTGGGAACACTGAAGCTTTCTTT. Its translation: CASNPQTGNTEAFF.

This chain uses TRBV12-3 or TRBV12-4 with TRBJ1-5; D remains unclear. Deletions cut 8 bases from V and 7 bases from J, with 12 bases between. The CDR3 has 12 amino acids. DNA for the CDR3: TGTGCCAGCGCCACATTAGGGCAGCCCCAGCATTTT. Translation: CASATLGQPQHF.

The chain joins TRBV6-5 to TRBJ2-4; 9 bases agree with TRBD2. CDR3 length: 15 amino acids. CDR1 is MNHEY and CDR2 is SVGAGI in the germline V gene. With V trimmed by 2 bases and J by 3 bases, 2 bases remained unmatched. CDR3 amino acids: CASSYAREGKNIQYF. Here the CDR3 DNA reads TGTGCCAGCAGTTACGCGCGGGAGGGCAAAAACATTCAGTACTTC.

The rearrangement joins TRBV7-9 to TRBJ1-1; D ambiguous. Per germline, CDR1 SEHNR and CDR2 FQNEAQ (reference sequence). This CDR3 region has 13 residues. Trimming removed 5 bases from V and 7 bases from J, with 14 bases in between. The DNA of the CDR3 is TGTGCCAGCAGCCCTGAGGCTCGAGATGAAGCTTTCTTT. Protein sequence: CASSPEARDEAFF.

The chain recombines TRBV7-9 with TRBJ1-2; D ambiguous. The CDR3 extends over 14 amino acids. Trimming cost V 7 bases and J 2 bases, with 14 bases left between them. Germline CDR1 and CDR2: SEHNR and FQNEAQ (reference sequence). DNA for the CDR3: TGTGCCAGCATATCAACCGCAGCAAACTATGGCTACACCTTC. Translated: CASISTAANYGYTF.

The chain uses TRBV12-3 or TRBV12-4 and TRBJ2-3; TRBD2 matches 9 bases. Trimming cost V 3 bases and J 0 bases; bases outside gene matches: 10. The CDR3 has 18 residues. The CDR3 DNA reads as TGTGCCAGCAGTTTTGGGGCGGGGGGGCTTCTTAGCACAGATACGCAGTATTTT. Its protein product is CASSFGAGGLLSTDTQYF.

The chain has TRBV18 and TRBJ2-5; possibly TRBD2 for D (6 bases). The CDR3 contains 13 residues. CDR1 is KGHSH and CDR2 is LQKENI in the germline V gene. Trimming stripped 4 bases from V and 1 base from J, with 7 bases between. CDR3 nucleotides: TGTGCCAGCTCACAACTAGCCCAAGAGACCCAGTACTTC. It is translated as CASSQLAQETQYF.

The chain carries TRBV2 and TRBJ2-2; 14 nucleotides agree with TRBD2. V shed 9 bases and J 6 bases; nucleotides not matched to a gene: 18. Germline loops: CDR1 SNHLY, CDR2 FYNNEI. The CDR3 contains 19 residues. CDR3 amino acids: CASAPGTSGGWVAAGELFF. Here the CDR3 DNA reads TGTGCCAGTGCCCCCGGGACTAGCGGGGGTTGGGTTGCGGCCGGGGAGCTGTTTTTT.

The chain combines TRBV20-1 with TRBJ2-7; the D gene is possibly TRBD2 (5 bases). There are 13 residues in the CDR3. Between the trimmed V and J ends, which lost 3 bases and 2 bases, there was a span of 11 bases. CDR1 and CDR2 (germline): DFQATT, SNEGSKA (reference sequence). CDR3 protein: CSARTTGAYEQYF. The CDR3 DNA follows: TGCAGTGCTAGGACTACCGGCGCCTACGAGCAGTACTTC.

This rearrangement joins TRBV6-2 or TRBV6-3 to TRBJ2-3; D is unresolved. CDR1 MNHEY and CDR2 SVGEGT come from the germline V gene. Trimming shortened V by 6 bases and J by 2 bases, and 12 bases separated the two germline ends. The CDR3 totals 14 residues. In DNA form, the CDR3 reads TGTGCCAGCAGAGGAACTTGGAACACAGATACGCAGTATTTT. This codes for CASRGTWNTDTQYF.

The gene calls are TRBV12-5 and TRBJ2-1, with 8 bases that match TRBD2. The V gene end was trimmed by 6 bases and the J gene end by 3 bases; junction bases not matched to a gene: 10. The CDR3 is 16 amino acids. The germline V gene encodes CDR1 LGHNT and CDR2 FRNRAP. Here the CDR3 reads CASGLPTAGGYNEQFF. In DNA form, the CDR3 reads TGTGCTAGTGGCCTCCCCACGGCGGGGGGCTACAATGAGCAGTTCTTC.

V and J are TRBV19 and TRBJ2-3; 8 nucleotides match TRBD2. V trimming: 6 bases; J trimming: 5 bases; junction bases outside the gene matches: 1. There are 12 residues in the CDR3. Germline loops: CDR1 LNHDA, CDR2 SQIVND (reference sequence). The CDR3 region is CASRTSGDTQYF. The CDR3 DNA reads TGTGCCAGTAGAACTAGCGGAGATACGCAGTATTTT.

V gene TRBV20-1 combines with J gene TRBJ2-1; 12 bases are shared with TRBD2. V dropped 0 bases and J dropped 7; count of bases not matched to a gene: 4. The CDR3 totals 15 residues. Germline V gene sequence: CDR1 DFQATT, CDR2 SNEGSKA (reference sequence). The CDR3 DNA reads TGCAGTGCTAGAGATCCTAGCGGGAGGGAAAATGAGCAGTTCTTC. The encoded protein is CSARDPSGRENEQFF.

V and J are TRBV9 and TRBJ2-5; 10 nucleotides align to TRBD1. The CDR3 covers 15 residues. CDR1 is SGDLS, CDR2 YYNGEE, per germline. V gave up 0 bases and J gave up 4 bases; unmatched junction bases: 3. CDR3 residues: CASSVVGQGTETQYF. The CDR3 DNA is TGTGCCAGCAGCGTAGTGGGACAGGGGACAGAGACCCAGTACTTC. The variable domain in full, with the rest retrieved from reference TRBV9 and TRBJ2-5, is DSGVTQTPKHLITATGQRVTLRCSPRSGDLSVYWYQQSLDQGLQFLIQYYNGEERAKGNILERFSAQQFPDLHSELNLSSLELGDSALYFCASSVVGQGTETQYFGPGTRLLVL.

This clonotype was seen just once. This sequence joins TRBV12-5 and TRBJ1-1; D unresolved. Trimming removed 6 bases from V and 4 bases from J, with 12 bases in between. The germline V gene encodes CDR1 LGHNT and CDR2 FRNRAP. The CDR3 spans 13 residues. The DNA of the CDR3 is TGTGCTAGTGGCCTCGGGGAAGGCACTGAAGCTTTCTTT. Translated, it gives CASGLGEGTEAFF.

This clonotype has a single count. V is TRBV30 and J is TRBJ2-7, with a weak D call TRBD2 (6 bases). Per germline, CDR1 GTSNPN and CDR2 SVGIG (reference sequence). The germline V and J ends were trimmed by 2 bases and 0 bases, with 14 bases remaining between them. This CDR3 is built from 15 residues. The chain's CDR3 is CAWSFGTLSSYEQYF. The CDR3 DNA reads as TGTGCCTGGAGTTTTGGGACTCTCAGCTCCTACGAGCAGTACTTC. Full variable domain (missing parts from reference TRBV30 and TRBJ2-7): SQTIHQWPATLVQPVGSPLSLECTVEGTSNPNLYWYRQAAGRGLQLLFYSVGIGQISSEVPQNLSASRPQDRQFILSSKKLLLSDSGFYLCAWSFGTLSSYEQYFGPGTRLTVT.

This chain's CDR3 is CAWSIRTGRKGGEQYF. The DNA for the CDR3 is TGTGCCTGGAGTATCAGGACAGGGCGAAAGGGGGGGGAGCAGTACTTC. The chain recombines TRBV30 with TRBJ2-7, with D perhaps matching TRBD1 (8 bases). Trimming removed 2 bases from V and 7 bases from J, with 24 bases in between. The CDR3 spans 16 residues. Germline loops: CDR1 GTSNPN, CDR2 SVGIG (reference sequence).

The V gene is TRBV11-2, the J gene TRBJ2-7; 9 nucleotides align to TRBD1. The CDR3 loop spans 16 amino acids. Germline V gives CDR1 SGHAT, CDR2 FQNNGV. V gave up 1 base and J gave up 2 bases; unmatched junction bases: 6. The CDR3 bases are TGTGCCAGCAGCTTAGGTCACAGGGGGCCCCCCTACGAGCAGTACTTC. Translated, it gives CASSLGHRGPPYEQYF.

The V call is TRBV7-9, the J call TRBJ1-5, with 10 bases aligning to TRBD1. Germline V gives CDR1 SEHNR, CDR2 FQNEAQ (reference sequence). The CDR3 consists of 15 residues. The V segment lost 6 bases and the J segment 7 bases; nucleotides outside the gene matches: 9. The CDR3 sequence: CASSQTGGVFQPQHF. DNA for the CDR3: TGTGCCAGCAGTCAGACAGGGGGCGTTTTCCAGCCCCAGCATTTT. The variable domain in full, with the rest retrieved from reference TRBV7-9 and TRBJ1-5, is DTGVSQNPRHKITKRGQNVTFRCDPISEHNRLYWYRQTLGQGPEFLTYFQNEAQLEKSRLLSDRFSAERPKGSFSTLEIQRTEQGDSAMYLCASSQTGGVFQPQHFGDGTRLSIL.

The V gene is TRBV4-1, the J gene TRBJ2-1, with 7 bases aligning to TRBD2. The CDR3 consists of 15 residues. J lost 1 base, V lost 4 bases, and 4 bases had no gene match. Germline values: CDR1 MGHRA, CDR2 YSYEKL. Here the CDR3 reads CASSLLAESYNEQFF. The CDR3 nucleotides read TGCGCCAGCAGCCTCCTAGCGGAGTCCTACAATGAGCAGTTCTTC.

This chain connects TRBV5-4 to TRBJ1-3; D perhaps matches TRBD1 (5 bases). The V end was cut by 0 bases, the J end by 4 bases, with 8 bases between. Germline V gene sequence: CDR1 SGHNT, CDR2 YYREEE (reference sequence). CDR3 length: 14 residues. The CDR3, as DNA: TGTGCCAGCAGCTTGGGAGGGACGGGAAACACCATATATTTT. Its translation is CASSLGGTGNTIYF.